The sample holds one count of the clone carrying this T cell receptor beta chain. Measured with immunoSEQ multiplex PCR; TCRdb has only the in-frame clones, and not every one. In the table there are approximately 52,000 clones, about 77% of which are singletons. The record originates from a study of radiotherapy plus CTLA-4 blockade in lung cancer. V was cut by 6 bases and J by 3 bases, with 11 bases left in between. Germline V gene sequence: CDR1 SNHLY, CDR2 FYNNEI. The CDR3 extends over 13 amino acids. The chain has TRBV2 and TRBJ1-2; no clear D. The TCR sequence derives from a human donor with non-small cell lung cancer whose response to radiotherapy plus ipilimumab could not be evaluated. The material sequenced was peripheral blood, taken from a patient treated with radiotherapy plus ipilimumab. CDR3 in DNA: TGTGCCAGCAGGGGAGACACGGACTATGGCTACACCTTC. Protein sequence: CASRGDTDYGYTF. Supplemented by reference TRBV2 and TRBJ1-2, the full variable domain reads EPEVTQTPSHQVTQMGQEVILRCVPISNHLYFYWYRQILGQKVEFLVSFYNNEISEKSEIFDDQFSVERPDGSNFTLKIRSTKLEDSAMYFCASRGDTDYGYTFGSGTRLTVV.